These 20 T cell receptor beta chains came from one sample sequenced in a study of T cell responses to AZD1222 COVID-19 vaccine. Measured with immunoSEQ multiplex PCR; TCRdb has only the in-frame clones, and not every one. The sample has 180,000 or so clones, around 90% seen once; the top ten hold 1.5% to 2%. The input for sequencing was peripheral blood, taken 28 days after the second AZD1222 dose. Source of these receptors: an adult who received the AZD1222 COVID-19 vaccine.

The chain is built from TRBV12-3 or TRBV12-4 and TRBJ1-5, with 7 bases aligning to TRBD1. V lost 5 bases, J lost 6 bases, and 4 bases stayed unmatched. The CDR3 sequence is 13 residues long. The CDR3 is CASSHRGRQPQHF. CDR3 nucleotide sequence: TGTGCCAGCAGTCACAGGGGACGTCAGCCCCAGCATTTT.

The CDR3: CASSLPMGLGTEAFF. The DNA of the CDR3 is TGTGCCAGCAGTTTACCGATGGGTTTGGGCACTGAAGCTTTCTTT. The gene calls are TRBV28 and TRBJ1-1; D gene ambiguous. Trimming cost V 2 bases and J 4 bases, with 14 bases left between them. This CDR3 region has 15 residues. The germline V gene has CDR1 MDHEN and CDR2 SYDVKM. Filled out from reference TRBV28 and TRBJ1-1, the complete variable domain reads DVKVTQSSRYLVKRTGEKVFLECVQDMDHENMFWYRQDPGLGLRLIYFSYDVKMKEKGDIPEGYSVSREKKERFSLILESASTNQTSMYLCASSLPMGLGTEAFFGQGTRLTVV.

The chain couples TRBV27 to TRBJ1-2; D is ambiguous. Per the germline V gene, CDR1 is MNHEY and CDR2 is SMNVEV (reference sequence). The V gene lost 2 bases and the J gene lost 4 bases, with 8 bases spanning the gap. This CDR3 contains 13 residues. The CDR3 nucleotides are TGTGCCAGCAGTTTAACAGCTTCCTATGGCTACACCTTC. Residues: CASSLTASYGYTF.

This clone came up once. The chain joins TRBV5-5 to TRBJ1-5, with 7 bases lining up with TRBD1. The CDR3 is 18 residues long. Germline lookup yields CDR1 SGHKS and CDR2 YYEKEE (reference sequence). The V and J ends lost 3 bases and 0 bases, in that order; junction bases with no gene match: 12. This CDR3 is CASSSLAPGGASNQPQHF. The CDR3 bases are TGTGCCAGCAGCTCGCTCGCCCCAGGGGGTGCTAGCAATCAGCCCCAGCATTTT.

CDR3: CASSFLQGRTEAFF. CDR3 nucleotide sequence: TGTGCCAGCAGCTTTTTACAGGGTCGTACTGAAGCTTTCTTT. The J gene is TRBJ1-1, the V gene TRBV11-2, with D maybe TRBD1 (6 bases). Trimming cost V 3 bases and J 5 bases, with 13 bases left between them. CDR3 length equals 14 residues. CDR1 and CDR2 (germline): SGHAT, FQNNGV.

The chain links TRBV19 to TRBJ1-5; 8 nucleotides match TRBD1. Looked up from germline, CDR1 is LNHDA and CDR2 is SQIVND (reference sequence). The CDR3 spans 14 residues. J lost 9 bases, V lost 5 bases, and 9 bases had no gene match. CDR3 protein: CASSPGQASWPQHF. The CDR3 DNA is TGTGCCAGTAGTCCGGGACAGGCGAGTTGGCCCCAGCATTTT.

V and J are TRBV27 and TRBJ2-1, with 12 positions matching TRBD2. Trimming took 6 bases from V and 4 from J; bases not matched to a gene: 4. Germline-derived CDR1 and CDR2 are MNHEY and SMNVEV (reference sequence). The CDR3 is made up of 15 amino acids. The CDR3 nucleotides read TGTGCCAGCAGCCGAGGGACTAGCGGGTACAATGAGCAGTTCTTC. Translated, it gives CASSRGTSGYNEQFF.

The chain couples TRBV18 to TRBJ1-5, with 7 bases lining up with TRBD1. This CDR3 has 13 amino acids. The J segment lost 5 bases and the V segment lost 3 bases, leaving 1 base of the junction unmatched. CDR1 is KGHSH, CDR2 LQKENI, per germline. DNA for the CDR3: TGTGCCAGCTCACCCGGGACAGATCAGCCCCAGCATTTT. It is translated as CASSPGTDQPQHF.

This sequence joins TRBV19 and TRBJ2-4; 7 nucleotides match TRBD1. CDR1 and CDR2 from the germline V gene are LNHDA and SQIVND (reference sequence). This CDR3 is built from 13 residues. Trimming removed 10 bases from V and 7 bases from J; junction bases left unmatched: 10. CDR3 in DNA: TGTGCCACTTCACTAAAACAGGGGAACATTCAGTACTTC. Translated, it gives CATSLKQGNIQYF. Drawing the rest from reference TRBV19 and TRBJ2-4, the complete variable domain is DGGITQSPKYLFRKEGQNVTLSCEQNLNHDAMYWYRQDPGQGLRLIYYSQIVNDFQKGDIAEGYSVSREKKESFPLTVTSAQKNPTAFYLCATSLKQGNIQYFGAGTRLSVL.

This chain connects TRBV27 to TRBJ2-1; 13 bases fit TRBD2. The CDR3 sequence is 15 residues long. V shed 5 bases and J 7 bases; nucleotides not matched to a gene: 5. From germline, CDR1 is MNHEY and CDR2 SMNVEV (reference sequence). CDR3 DNA: TGTGCCAGCAGTCCGGGGACTAGCGGGACTAATGAGCAGTTCTTC. Amino acids: CASSPGTSGTNEQFF.

V and J are TRBV5-4 and TRBJ1-2; no clear D gene. The CDR3 sequence is 16 residues long. In germline, CDR1 is SGHNT, CDR2 YYREEE (reference sequence). Trimming cost V 4 bases and J 0 bases, with 16 bases left between them. The CDR3, as DNA: TGTGCCAGCAGCCCCGGCGGATCCTCAGCTAACTATGGCTACACCTTC. Translated, it gives CASSPGGSSANYGYTF.

The chain employs TRBV28 and TRBJ1-2; possible D gene TRBD1, 5 bases. The germline gives CDR1 MDHEN, CDR2 SYDVKM. Trimming pared 1 base from V and 8 bases from J, leaving 14 bases between. The CDR3 has 14 amino acids. The CDR3 loop is CASSLSGQGRGYTF. The CDR3 region has the DNA TGTGCCAGCAGTTTATCAGGGCAGGGAAGGGGCTACACCTTC.

The chain combines TRBV6-2 or TRBV6-3 with TRBJ2-7; the D gene is possibly TRBD1 (5 bases). Germline-derived CDR1 and CDR2 are MNHEY and SVGEGT. There are 16 residues in the CDR3. The V end was cut by 6 bases, the J end by 4 bases, with 22 bases between. CDR3 amino acids: CASSRPPTTAGYEQYF. CDR3 DNA: TGTGCCAGCAGCCGACCCCCTACGACAGCAGGATACGAGCAGTACTTC.

The chain joins TRBV27 to TRBJ1-4; 9 bases fit TRBD1. Germline trimming cut 6 bases from V and 10 bases from J; bases unmatched to any gene: 9. Germline CDR1 and CDR2: MNHEY and SMNVEV (reference sequence). The CDR3 sequence is 14 residues long. The CDR3: CASRTMDRGGKLFF. As DNA, the CDR3 is TGTGCCAGCAGAACAATGGACAGGGGAGGAAAACTGTTTTTT.

The chain recombines TRBV9 with TRBJ2-3; 11 positions match TRBD2. Trimming cost V 0 bases and J 3 bases; bases outside gene matches: 12. Germline CDR1 and CDR2: SGDLS and YYNGEE. CDR3 size: 19 residues. The CDR3, as DNA: TGTGCCAGCAGCGTAGGGGTAGCGGGGGGGTATGGATCGACAGATACGCAGTATTTT. It yields the protein CASSVGVAGGYGSTDTQYF.

The CDR3 region has the DNA TGTGCCAGCAGTTCCGGGAGTACCTCTAATACGCTGGCCTACACCTTC. Encoded protein: CASSSGSTSNTLAYTF. V is TRBV27 and J is TRBJ1-2; the D is unclear. The V gene's germline CDR1 is MNHEY and CDR2 SMNVEV (reference sequence). V lost 4 bases and J lost 10, with 25 bases in between. The CDR3 runs to 16 residues.

The J gene is TRBJ2-1, the V gene TRBV6-5, with 8 bases lining up with TRBD1. Germline-derived CDR1 and CDR2 are MNHEY and SVGAGI. V lost 2 bases and J lost 11; bases outside the gene matches: 5. This CDR3 has 13 residues. The CDR3 loop reads CASSYRTGSQQFF. CDR3 bases: TGTGCCAGCAGTTACAGGACAGGGTCACAGCAGTTCTTC.

The J gene is TRBJ1-6, the V gene TRBV5-1, with 8 bases fitting TRBD1. The CDR3 loop spans 15 amino acids. With 6 bases clipped from V and 4 bases from J, the junction kept 6 bases outside the gene matches. Per germline, CDR1 SGHRS and CDR2 YFSETQ. The CDR3 spells CASTLDRDYNSPLHF. CDR3 sequence (DNA): TGCGCCAGCACCCTGGACAGGGATTATAATTCACCCCTCCACTTT.

The V and J genes are TRBV7-9 and TRBJ1-4, with 8 positions matching TRBD1. This CDR3 contains 16 residues. V trimming: 6 bases; J trimming: 6 bases; junction bases outside the gene matches: 12. Germline V gene lookup returns CDR1 SEHNR and CDR2 FQNEAQ (reference sequence). The CDR3 DNA reads TGTGCCAGCAGTTCTAGTTTACAGGGGGATTATGAAAAACTGTTTTTT. It specifies CASSSSLQGDYEKLFF.

This chain connects TRBV11-2 to TRBJ1-1; TRBD1 agrees at 9 bases. CDR1 is SGHAT and CDR2 is FQNNGV in the germline V gene. This CDR3 is 14 amino acids long. Losses at the gene ends were 7 bases for V and 1 base for J; bases not matched to a gene: 4. The CDR3 coding sequence is TGTGCCAGCACCGTACAGGGGGCGAACACTGAAGCTTTCTTT. It codes for CASTVQGANTEAFF.